One sample yielded the 7 T cell receptor beta chains listed below, sequenced in a study of T cell changes during pregnancy in multiple sclerosis. Produced via immunoSEQ multiplex PCR; TCRdb's table is partial and in-frame only. This table holds 20,000 to 25,000 clones, about 84% found once. The starting material was CD8+ T cells from peripheral blood mononuclear cells, obtained before pregnancy. Receptor source: a female donor with multiple sclerosis, enrolled in a pregnancy study.

In regard to this clone: Germline is not matched at one junction end, which may reflect a read error. The rearrangement joins TRBV5-1 to TRBJ1-1; D is unclear. The CDR3 sequence is 11 residues long. Germline CDR1 reads SGHRS; CDR2 reads YFSETQ. CDR3 DNA sequence: TGCGCCAGCAGCTTGGGCCCTGAGGCTTTCTTT. Its translation: CASSLGPEAFF.

The chain joins TRBV27 to TRBJ2-7, with 9 bases lining up with TRBD1. This CDR3 is 14 amino acids long. Unmatched junction bases numbered 6, after V lost 3 bases and J lost 6 bases. Germline CDR1 and CDR2: MNHEY and SMNVEV (reference sequence). The CDR3 loop is CASSLDRGPREQYF. The CDR3 DNA is TGTGCCAGCAGTTTGGACAGGGGCCCACGCGAGCAGTACTTC.

This clone was picked up a small number of times. The chain employs TRBV6-1 and TRBJ2-7, with TRBD2 matching 7 bases. Trimming removed 1 base from V and 2 bases from J; junction bases left unmatched: 5. The CDR3 runs 15 residues. Germline CDR1 MNHNS, CDR2 SASEGT. CDR3 protein: CASSEVGGRAYEQYF. CDR3 nucleotides: TGTGCCAGCAGTGAAGTTGGCGGGAGAGCCTACGAGCAGTACTTC.

This rearrangement joins TRBV30 to TRBJ2-7, with D possibly being TRBD1 (6 bases). The CDR3 extends over 15 amino acids. Per the germline V gene, CDR1 is GTSNPN and CDR2 is SVGIG (reference sequence). Trimming cost V 3 bases and J 6 bases, with 21 bases left between them. The CDR3 reads CAWSPGQGLDCEQYF. The DNA for the CDR3 is TGTGCCTGGAGCCCGGGTCAGGGGTTGGACTGCGAGCAGTACTTC.

The V call is TRBV18, the J call TRBJ2-2; no clear D. Germline V lookup: CDR1 KGHSH, CDR2 LQKENI. Trimming pared 4 bases from V and 8 bases from J, leaving 23 bases between. The CDR3 length is 17 residues. The chain's CDR3 is CASSRAGWRRKPGELFF. CDR3 DNA sequence: TGTGCCAGCTCACGGGCCGGCTGGCGTCGGAAACCGGGGGAGCTGTTTTTT.

The V call is TRBV13, the J call TRBJ1-1; D is uncertain. The V and J ends lost 0 bases and 0 bases respectively, with 11 bases between them. The germline V gene encodes CDR1 PRHDT and CDR2 FYEKMQ (reference sequence). The CDR3 runs to 16 residues. This CDR3 reads CASSLGSISLNTEAFF. The CDR3 nucleotides read TGTGCCAGCAGCTTAGGATCTATTAGCCTGAACACTGAAGCTTTCTTT.

This chain links TRBV27 with TRBJ2-7, with D possibly TRBD1 on 5 matching bases. The CDR3 runs 15 residues. In germline, CDR1 is MNHEY, CDR2 SMNVEV (reference sequence). V shed 6 bases and J shed 1 base, with 16 bases lying between them. The CDR3 spells CASSPPTAMSYEQYF. The DNA of the CDR3 is TGTGCCAGCAGCCCTCCGACAGCTATGTCCTACGAGCAGTACTTC.